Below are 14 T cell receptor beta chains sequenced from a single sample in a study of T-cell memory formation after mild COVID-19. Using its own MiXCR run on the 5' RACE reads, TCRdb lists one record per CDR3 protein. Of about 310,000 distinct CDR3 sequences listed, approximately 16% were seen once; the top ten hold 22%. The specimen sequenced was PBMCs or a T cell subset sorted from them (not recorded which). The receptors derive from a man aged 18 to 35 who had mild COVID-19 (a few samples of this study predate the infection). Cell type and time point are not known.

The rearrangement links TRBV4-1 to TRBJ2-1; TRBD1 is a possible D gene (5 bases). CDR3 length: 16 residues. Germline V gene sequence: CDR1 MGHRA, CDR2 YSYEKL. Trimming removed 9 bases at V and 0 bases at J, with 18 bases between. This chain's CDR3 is CASSEVGASSYNEQFF. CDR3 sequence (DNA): TGCGCCAGTTCTGAGGTTGGGGCAAGCTCCTACAATGAGCAGTTCTTC.

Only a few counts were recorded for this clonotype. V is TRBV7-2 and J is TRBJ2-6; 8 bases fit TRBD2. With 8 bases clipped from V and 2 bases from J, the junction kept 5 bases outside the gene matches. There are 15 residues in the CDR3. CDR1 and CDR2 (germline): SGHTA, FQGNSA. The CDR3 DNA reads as TGTGCCAGCCATGCCGGGGGGGCTGGGGCCAACGTCCTGACTTTC. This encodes CASHAGGAGANVLTF.

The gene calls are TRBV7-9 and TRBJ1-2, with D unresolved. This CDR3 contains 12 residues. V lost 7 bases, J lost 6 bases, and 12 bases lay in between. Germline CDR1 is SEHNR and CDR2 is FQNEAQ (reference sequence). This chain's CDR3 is CASMAGLDGYTF. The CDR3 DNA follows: TGTGCCAGCATGGCGGGTTTGGATGGCTACACCTTC.

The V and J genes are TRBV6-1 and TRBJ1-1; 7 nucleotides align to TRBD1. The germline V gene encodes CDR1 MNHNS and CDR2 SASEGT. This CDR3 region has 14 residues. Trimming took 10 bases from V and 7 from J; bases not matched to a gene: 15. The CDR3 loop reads CATTGSQTVSEAFF. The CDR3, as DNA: TGTGCCACGACAGGGAGTCAAACGGTTAGTGAAGCTTTCTTT.

The CDR3 here is CSVETGFDTGELFF. The CDR3 coding sequence is TGCAGCGTAGAGACAGGGTTCGACACCGGGGAGCTGTTTTTT. This chain uses TRBV29-1 with TRBJ2-2; 7 nucleotides agree with TRBD1. Germline loops: CDR1 SQVTM, CDR2 ANQGSEA. J gave up 3 bases and V 6 bases, and 7 bases lay outside the gene matches. This CDR3 spans 14 amino acids.

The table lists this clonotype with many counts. CDR3 bases: TGCGCCAGCAGCCAAGAGGGACAGTCTGGGGCCAACGTCCTGACTTTC. Residues: CASSQEGQSGANVLTF. The chain employs TRBV4-3 and TRBJ2-6; 7 positions match TRBD1. The CDR3 consists of 16 residues. Trimming at V came to 0 bases and at J to 1 base, leaving 0 bases not matched to a gene. Germline V gene lookup returns CDR1 LGHNA and CDR2 YSLEER.

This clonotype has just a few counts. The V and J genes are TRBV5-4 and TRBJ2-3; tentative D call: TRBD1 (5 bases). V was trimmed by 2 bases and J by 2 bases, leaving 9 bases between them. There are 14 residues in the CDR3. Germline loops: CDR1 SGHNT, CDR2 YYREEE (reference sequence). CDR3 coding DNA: TGTGCCAGCAGCTTAGGGGTCACCACAGATACGCAGTATTTT. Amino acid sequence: CASSLGVTTDTQYF. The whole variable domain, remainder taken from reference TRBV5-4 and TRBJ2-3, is ETGVTQSPTHLIKTRGQQVTLRCSSQSGHNTVSWYQQALGQGPQFIFQYYREEENGRGNFPPRFSGLQFPNYSSELNVNALELDDSALYLCASSLGVTTDTQYFGPGTRLTVL.

CDR3 protein: CASRPSGVTSYNEQFF. The DNA of the CDR3 is TGTGCCAGCCGGCCCAGCGGGGTCACGTCCTACAATGAGCAGTTCTTC. The chain couples TRBV12-3 or TRBV12-4 to TRBJ2-1, with 7 bases aligning to TRBD2. The CDR3 is 16 residues long. The V gene end was trimmed by 8 bases and the J gene end by 1 base; junction bases not matched to a gene: 11.

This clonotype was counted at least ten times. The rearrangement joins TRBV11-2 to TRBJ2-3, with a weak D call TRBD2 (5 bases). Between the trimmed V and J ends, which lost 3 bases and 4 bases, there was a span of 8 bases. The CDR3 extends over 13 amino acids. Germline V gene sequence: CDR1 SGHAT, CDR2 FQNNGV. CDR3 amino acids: CASSFGDPDTQYF. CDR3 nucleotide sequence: TGTGCCAGCAGCTTCGGGGATCCAGATACGCAGTATTTT.

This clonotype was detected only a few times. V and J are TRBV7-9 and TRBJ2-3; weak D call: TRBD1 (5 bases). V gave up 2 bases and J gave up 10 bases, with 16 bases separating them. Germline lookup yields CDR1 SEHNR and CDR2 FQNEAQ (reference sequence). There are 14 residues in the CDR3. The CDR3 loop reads CASSLSDRLYAQYF. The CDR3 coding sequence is TGTGCCAGCAGCTTATCTGACAGACTCTATGCGCAGTATTTT.

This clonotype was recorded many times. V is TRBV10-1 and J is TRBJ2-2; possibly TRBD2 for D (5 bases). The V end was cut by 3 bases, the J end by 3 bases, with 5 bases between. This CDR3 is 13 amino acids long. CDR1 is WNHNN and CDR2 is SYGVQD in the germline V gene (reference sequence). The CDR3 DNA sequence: TGCGCCAGCAGTGACGGGGACACCGGGGAGCTGTTTTTT. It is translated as CASSDGDTGELFF.

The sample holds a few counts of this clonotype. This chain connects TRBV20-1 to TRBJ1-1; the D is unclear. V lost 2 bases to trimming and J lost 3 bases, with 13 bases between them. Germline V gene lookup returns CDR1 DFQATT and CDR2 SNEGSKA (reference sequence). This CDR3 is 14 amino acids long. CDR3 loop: CSARSRLMDTEAFF. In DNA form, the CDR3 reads TGCAGTGCTAGATCCAGACTAATGGACACTGAAGCTTTCTTT.

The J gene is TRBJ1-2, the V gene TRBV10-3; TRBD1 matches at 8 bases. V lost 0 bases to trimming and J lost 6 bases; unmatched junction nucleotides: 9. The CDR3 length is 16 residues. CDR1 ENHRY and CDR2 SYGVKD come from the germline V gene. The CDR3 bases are TGTGCCATCAGTGAGTCGGCAGGGGGCGAGTTGGATGGCTACACCTTC. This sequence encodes CAISESAGGELDGYTF.

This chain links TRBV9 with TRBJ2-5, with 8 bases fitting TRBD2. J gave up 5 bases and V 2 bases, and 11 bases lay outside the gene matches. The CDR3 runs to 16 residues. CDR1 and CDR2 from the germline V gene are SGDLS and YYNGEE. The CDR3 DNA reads TGTGCCAGCAGCGTTGTTGGGCTAGCGGGCGTGGAGACCCAGTACTTC. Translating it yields CASSVVGLAGVETQYF.